The T cell receptor (beta chain) described here comes from a study of vaccination and CD4 T cells after COVID-19. Study summary: Two mRNA vaccine doses were given, either BNT162b2 or mRNA-1273. Sampling after COVID took place at a median of 101 days (range 35 to 161) following diagnosis. Three convalescent patients were sampled post-vaccination (at day 14 and at days 161 to 241).

As concerns this clonotype: Its specificity is not known.

Time point indicated: late sampling 161 to 241 days after vaccination in a few convalescent patients. Documented treatment: approximately 9-day PBMC culture with coronavirus spike peptide pools or control peptides (ViraFEST assay). ViraFEST stimulated the growth of antigen-specific T cells using peptide pools and subsequently profiled their TCRs by sequencing. Sequenced with the Oncomine TCR Beta short-read assay was DNA taken from cultured CD4+ T cells. TCRdb ran MiXCR on the PCR reads and lists one entry per CDR3 protein. In the table there are some 17,000 distinct CDR3 sequences, over 40% of which are singletons. Specimen: CD4+ T cells from blood, cultured in vitro, collected about 7 months after SARS-CoV-2 vaccination. The clonotype comes from a human donor who had recovered from COVID-19.

CDR3 nucleotide sequence: TGTGCCAGCATAAGCGGGAGGGCCGGCACCGGGGAGCTGTTTTTT. This sequence encodes CASISGRAGTGELFF. This chain connects TRBV6-1 to TRBJ2-2; 10 nucleotides align to TRBD2. The CDR3 has 15 residues. V lost 7 bases and J lost 4; bases outside the gene matches: 6. Germline V CDR1 and CDR2: MNHNS, SASEGT.